This T cell receptor (beta chain) is from a study of blood T cells in healthy people across ages. Primed by a sample-barcoded 5' primer and a J-beta primer mix, a second PCR proceeded for roughly 6 to 12 cycles. MiXCR, applied by TCRdb to the 5' RACE reads, yields one record per CDR3 protein. The sample has roughly 560,000 distinct CDR3 sequences, less than 25% seen once. V shed 7 bases and J 0 bases; nucleotides not matched to a gene: 11. Germline V gene data show CDR1 as SNHLY and CDR2 as FYNNEI. This CDR3 has 16 residues. The data also belong to a second study, concerning T cells of mothers and their children. As reported in that work: Barcodes for each sample and 2-4 random nucleotides were added by the M1S primer used in the second PCR.

The chain employs TRBV2 and TRBJ2-5, with 7 bases that match TRBD1. Material: blood. This receptor was obtained from a boy between 10 and 17 years old in good health. The CDR3 DNA follows: TGTGCCAGCATGGGACCGGGACAGAAGTACCAAGAGACCCAGTACTTC. Translated, it gives CASMGPGQKYQETQYF.